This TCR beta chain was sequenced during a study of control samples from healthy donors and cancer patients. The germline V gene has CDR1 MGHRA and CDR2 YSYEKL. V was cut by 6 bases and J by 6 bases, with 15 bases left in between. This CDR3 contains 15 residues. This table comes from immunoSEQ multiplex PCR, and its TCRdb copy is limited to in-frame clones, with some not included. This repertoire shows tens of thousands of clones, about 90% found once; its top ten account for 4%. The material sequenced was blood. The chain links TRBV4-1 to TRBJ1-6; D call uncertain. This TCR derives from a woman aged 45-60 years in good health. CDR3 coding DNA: TGCGCCAGCAGTCATCCCCCTACGGCTAATTCACCCCTCCACTTT. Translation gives CASSHPPTANSPLHF.